The 17 T cell receptor beta chains below come from one sample, sequenced in a study of cytomegalovirus exposure and HLA in healthy donors. The PCR employed 60 Vbeta primers together with 13 Jbeta primers. Profiled with immunoSEQ multiplex PCR; TCRdb holds only in-frame clones, not every one. This sample yields over 150,000 clones, of which roughly 79% are seen a single time; roughly 2.8% belongs to the top ten. The specimen sequenced was PBMCs. The source of these receptors is a male donor in good health and CMV-seronegative.

This clone showed up just once. V usage is TRBV4-2 and J usage is TRBJ2-3; tentatively, D is TRBD2 (5 bases). The CDR3 sequence is 14 residues long. Per the germline V gene, CDR1 is LGHNA and CDR2 is YNFKEQ. V shed 1 base and J shed 5 bases, with 10 bases lying between them. DNA for the CDR3: TGTGCCAGCAGCCAAGTAGTAGCGTTAGATACGCAGTATTTT. The encoded protein is CASSQVVALDTQYF.

This clone was counted between two and nine times. The chain recombines TRBV4-3 with TRBJ1-3; TRBD1 agrees at 8 bases. This CDR3 is built from 17 residues. V shed 0 bases and J 7 bases; nucleotides not matched to a gene: 11. The germline V gene has CDR1 LGHNA and CDR2 YSLEER. The DNA of the CDR3 is TGCGCCAGCAGCCAAGAGGGACAGGTCCTCTGGTGGAACACCATATATTTT. It codes for CASSQEGQVLWWNTIYF.

This clone was seen once. V is TRBV28 and J is TRBJ1-5, with D perhaps TRBD1 (5 bases). Deletions cut 7 bases from V and 5 bases from J, with 12 bases between. The length of the CDR3 is 13 residues. Germline V gene data show CDR1 as MDHEN and CDR2 as SYDVKM. CDR3 protein: CASMTPGHQPQHF. CDR3 in DNA: TGTGCCAGCATGACCCCAGGGCATCAGCCCCAGCATTTT.

This clone came up a few times. Other DNA sequences from this sample encode an identical CDR3 as well. The rearrangement uses TRBV27 and TRBJ2-7; 8 bases agree with TRBD2. Germline V gene lookup returns CDR1 MNHEY and CDR2 SMNVEV (reference sequence). Losses at the gene ends were 2 bases for V and 5 bases for J; bases not matched to a gene: 2. CDR3 size: 13 residues. The CDR3 sequence is CASSLSGSNEQYF. The CDR3 nucleotides are TGTGCCAGCAGTTTAAGCGGGAGCAACGAGCAGTACTTC.

This clone was observed once. V gene TRBV28 combines with J gene TRBJ1-2, with a possible D match to TRBD1 (6 bases). Germline CDR1 is MDHEN and CDR2 is SYDVKM. Trimming removed 5 bases from V and 8 bases from J, with 18 bases in between. The CDR3 is 14 residues long. The CDR3 protein is CASSHLDSNRGYTF. Written as DNA, the CDR3 is TGTGCCAGCAGTCATCTGGACAGTAACAGGGGCTACACCTTC.

The V and J genes are TRBV7-9 and TRBJ2-1, with a tentative D call TRBD2 (7 bases). This CDR3 spans 15 amino acids. V was clipped by 5 bases and J by 5 bases, with 16 bases between them. Germline CDR1 SEHNR, CDR2 FQNEAQ (reference sequence). The CDR3 spells CASSNARGGNNEQFF. The DNA of the CDR3 is TGTGCCAGCAGCAACGCGAGGGGGGGAAACAATGAGCAGTTCTTC. The whole variable domain, filled in from reference TRBV7-9 and TRBJ2-1, reads DTGVSQNPRHKITKRGQNVTFRCDPISEHNRLYWYRQTLGQGPEFLTYFQNEAQLEKSRLLSDRFSAERPKGSFSTLEIQRTEQGDSAMYLCASSNARGGNNEQFFGPGTRLTVL.

The V gene is TRBV7-9, the J gene TRBJ1-2; 9 bases fit TRBD1. Germline V CDR1 and CDR2: SEHNR, FQNEAQ (reference sequence). V shed 5 bases, J shed 12 bases, and the junction held 7 bases outside the gene matches. There are 12 residues in the CDR3. The CDR3 DNA reads TGTGCCAGCAGCCGGGACAGGGAGGACAACACCTTC. Its translation is CASSRDREDNTF.

The chain has TRBV5-6 and TRBJ2-6, with 9 positions matching TRBD1. The CDR3 has 17 residues. Trimming took 3 bases from V and 4 from J; bases not matched to a gene: 8. The germline V gene encodes CDR1 SGHDT and CDR2 YYEEEE. The CDR3 region has the DNA TGTGCCAGCAGCTCATGGACAGGGGTGAGAGGGGCCAACGTCCTGACTTTC. Translated: CASSSWTGVRGANVLTF.

The genes are TRBV6-5 and TRBJ1-1, with TRBD1 matching over 9 bases. The CDR3 consists of 14 residues. Germline V gene data show CDR1 as MNHEY and CDR2 as SVGAGI. V shed 4 bases, J shed 6 bases, and the junction held 6 bases outside the gene matches. The CDR3 DNA reads TGTGCCAGCAGTTCCGACAGGGGGGTCCCTGAAGCTTTCTTT. Translated: CASSSDRGVPEAFF.

V usage is TRBV2 and J usage is TRBJ2-7; D gene unclear. V lost 0 bases to trimming and J lost 5 bases, with 8 bases between them. Germline V gives CDR1 SNHLY, CDR2 FYNNEI. The length of the CDR3 is 13 residues. CDR3 sequence (DNA): TGTGCCAGCAGTGAAGCGGCCGATCACGAGCAGTACTTC. Translating it yields CASSEAADHEQYF.

The gene calls are TRBV28 and TRBJ2-2, with D unresolved. This CDR3 comprises 13 residues. Trimming left V 2 bases short and J 5 bases short, with 6 bases between. The germline CDR1 and CDR2 sequences are MDHEN and SYDVKM. The DNA of the CDR3 is TGTGCCAGCAGTTTAAGCTGGACCGGGGAGCTGTTTTTT. It encodes CASSLSWTGELFF.

This clone was seen only once. The chain uses TRBV11-3 and TRBJ2-1, with 8 positions matching TRBD2. The J segment lost 4 bases and the V segment lost 1 base, leaving 9 bases of the junction unmatched. Germline V gene lookup returns CDR1 SGHNT and CDR2 YENEEA. CDR3 size: 17 residues. Here the CDR3 DNA reads TGTGCCAGCAGCTTAGCCCCCGGACTAGCAGCTTACAATGAGCAGTTCTTC. Its protein product is CASSLAPGLAAYNEQFF.

This chain's CDR3 is CASSRVGLNYGYTF. CDR3 coding DNA: TGTGCCAGTAGCCGGGTGGGGCTTAACTATGGCTACACCTTC. V gene TRBV19 combines with J gene TRBJ1-2; TRBD1 is a possible D gene (5 bases). CDR3 length: 14 residues. Per germline, CDR1 LNHDA and CDR2 SQIVND (reference sequence). Trimming pared 6 bases from V and 1 base from J, leaving 12 bases between. The entire variable domain, with the rest obtained from reference TRBV19 and TRBJ1-2, is as follows: DGGITQSPKYLFRKEGQNVTLSCEQNLNHDAMYWYRQDPGQGLRLIYYSQIVNDFQKGDIAEGYSVSREKKESFPLTVTSAQKNPTAFYLCASSRVGLNYGYTFGSGTRLTVV.

The rearrangement joins TRBV5-1 to TRBJ1-5; 12 bases match TRBD1. V was clipped by 4 bases and J by 6 bases; unmatched bases: 5. The CDR3 runs 15 residues. Looked up from germline, CDR1 is SGHRS and CDR2 is YFSETQ. CDR3 protein: CASSPGTGGFQPQHF. Written as DNA, the CDR3 is TGCGCCAGCAGCCCTGGGACAGGGGGCTTTCAGCCCCAGCATTTT.

The rearrangement uses TRBV6-4 and TRBJ1-5, with D hard to call. This CDR3 has 15 amino acids. Looked up from germline, CDR1 is MRHNA and CDR2 is SNTAGT. V lost 3 bases and J lost 1, with 10 bases in between. CDR3 amino acids: CASSEVSGSNQPQHF. The CDR3 DNA sequence: TGTGCCAGCAGTGAAGTGTCTGGCAGCAATCAGCCCCAGCATTTT.

The CDR3 loop reads CASSILGPGANVLTF. As DNA, the CDR3 is TGTGCCAGCAGTATACTCGGTCCAGGGGCCAACGTCCTGACTTTC. The J gene is TRBJ2-6, the V gene TRBV27, with D uncertain. The CDR3 has 15 residues. Trimming took off 5 bases at V and 4 bases at J, with 12 bases between the two ends. Looked up from germline, CDR1 is MNHEY and CDR2 is SMNVEV (reference sequence).

The V and J genes are TRBV29-1 and TRBJ2-1, with 7 nucleotides matching TRBD2. Germline V CDR1 and CDR2: SQVTM, ANQGSEA. This CDR3 spans 14 amino acids. Unmatched junction bases numbered 5, after V lost 4 bases and J lost 2 bases. The CDR3 DNA is TGCAGCGTTGGTCGGGAGGTCCCCTACAATGAGCAGTTCTTC. Translation: CSVGREVPYNEQFF.